The 25 T cell receptor beta chains listed next were all sequenced from one sample in a study of T and B cells in COVID-19 patients. From blood, roughly 220-550 ng of genomic DNA served as TRB template. Multiplex PCR with BIOMED2 TRB-A/B primer pools amplified TRB rearrangements. TCRdb ran MiXCR on the multiplex PCR reads and lists one entry per CDR3 protein. Of 20,000 or so distinct CDR3 sequences listed, over 30% were seen once; the top ten hold 16%. Sequencing was performed on blood. The receptors originated from a human donor with active COVID-19.

CDR3 bases: TGCGCCAGCAGCTTTGGCGGGGGGGCCACAGATACGCAGTATTTT. Its translation is CASSFGGGATDTQYF. This chain joins TRBV5-1 and TRBJ2-3, with TRBD2 identical over 9 bases. The CDR3 is 15 amino acids. Germline V CDR1 and CDR2: SGHRS, YFSETQ. Germline trimming cut 2 bases from V and 2 bases from J; bases unmatched to any gene: 3.

This rearrangement joins TRBV6-5 to TRBJ1-2, with 11 bases identical to TRBD1. The length of the CDR3 is 19 residues. Germline V CDR1 and CDR2: MNHEY, SVGAGI. The ends lost 8 bases at V and 2 bases at J; junction bases unmatched: 19. CDR3 DNA sequence: TGTGCCAGCTGGGGGCTCCTCCGGGACAGGGGGAGCTCGAACTATGGCTACACCTTC. Amino acids: CASWGLLRDRGSSNYGYTF.

This sequence joins TRBV28 and TRBJ1-2; D might be TRBD1 (6 bases). This CDR3 region has 15 residues. V shed 3 bases and J shed 0 bases, with 11 bases lying between them. Germline CDR1 is MDHEN and CDR2 is SYDVKM. The CDR3 spells CASSLTGGPNYGYTF. Here the CDR3 DNA reads TGTGCCAGCAGTTTGACGGGGGGGCCTAACTATGGCTACACCTTC.

The V gene is TRBV20-1, the J gene TRBJ2-7, with D possibly TRBD1 on 5 matching bases. The CDR3 length is 14 residues. The V end lost 4 bases, the J end lost 0 bases, and 13 bases lay between the germline ends. Germline assignment: CDR1 DFQATT and CDR2 SNEGSKA (reference sequence). The CDR3 region has the DNA TGCAGTGCTACCTACGACAGAAACTCCTACGAGCAGTACTTC. Protein product: CSATYDRNSYEQYF.

This clonotype is medium-sized (0.01 to 0.1%) by share. The V and J genes are TRBV29-1 and TRBJ2-3; possible D gene TRBD1, 6 bases. Germline-derived CDR1 and CDR2 are SQVTM and ANQGSEA. The CDR3 spans 14 residues. Trimming stripped 7 bases from V and 5 bases from J, with 19 bases between. CDR3 sequence reads: CSALPRDIKDTQYF. CDR3 DNA sequence: TGCAGCGCCCTCCCCCGGGACATAAAAGATACGCAGTATTTT.

This sequence joins TRBV13 and TRBJ1-1; 8 nucleotides line up with TRBD1. J was trimmed by 0 bases and V by 4 bases; bases with no gene match: 7. Germline V CDR1 and CDR2: PRHDT, FYEKMQ (reference sequence). The CDR3 is 16 amino acids. The CDR3 DNA sequence: TGTGCCAGCAGCTCCCGGGACAGGAGACTGAACACTGAAGCTTTCTTT. Translating it yields CASSSRDRRLNTEAFF.

Judged by abundance, this clonotype is medium-sized. This chain links TRBV29-1 with TRBJ2-3; D remains unclear. From germline, CDR1 is SQVTM and CDR2 ANQGSEA. This CDR3 is built from 13 residues. Trimming shortened V by 6 bases and J by 4 bases, and 14 bases separated the two germline ends. CDR3: CSVRATSADTQYF. DNA of the CDR3: TGCAGCGTGCGCGCTACCAGCGCAGATACGCAGTATTTT.

The chain has TRBV6-2 or TRBV6-3 and TRBJ1-1; D unclear. Trimming took off 10 bases at V and 0 bases at J, with 6 bases between the two ends. This CDR3 spans 11 amino acids. From germline, CDR1 is MNHEY and CDR2 SVGEGT. CDR3 nucleotides: TGTGCCACCTCGTTGAACACTGAAGCTTTCTTT. It is translated as CATSLNTEAFF.

V is TRBV6-5 and J is TRBJ1-2, with D possibly TRBD1 on 5 matching bases. Trimming removed 6 bases from V and 6 bases from J, with 20 bases in between. CDR3 length: 15 amino acids. Germline V gives CDR1 MNHEY, CDR2 SVGAGI. The CDR3 reads CASRIFRDGGDGYTF. The CDR3 bases are TGTGCCAGCAGGATATTCCGGGACGGAGGAGATGGCTACACCTTC.

This chain uses TRBV12-3 or TRBV12-4 with TRBJ1-3; D is uncertain. The CDR3 loop spans 15 amino acids. V gave up 3 bases and J gave up 0 bases, with 9 bases separating them. CDR3: CASSFQGISGNTIYF. CDR3 sequence (DNA): TGTGCCAGCAGTTTCCAAGGGATCTCTGGAAACACCATATATTTT.

This clonotype was seen only a few times. The V call is TRBV18, the J call TRBJ2-7, with TRBD2 as a possible D gene (7 bases). V lost 4 bases, J lost 7 bases, and 17 bases lay in between. The CDR3 has 14 residues. Germline CDR1 reads KGHSH; CDR2 reads LQKENI. The CDR3 nucleotides are TGTGCCAGCTCACAGAGCGCGGGGGCAGGGGAGCAGTACTTC. Protein: CASSQSAGAGEQYF.

In this sample, this clonotype turned up a few times. V and J are TRBV29-1 and TRBJ1-1; 9 bases are shared with TRBD1. This CDR3 region has 15 residues. Germline CDR1 reads SQVTM; CDR2 reads ANQGSEA. The V gene end was trimmed by 8 bases and the J gene end by 4 bases; junction bases not matched to a gene: 14. The CDR3 DNA follows: TGCAGCATCAAAGGCCCGGGACAGGGATCCACTGAAGCTTTCTTT. Protein product: CSIKGPGQGSTEAFF.

Judged by abundance, this clonotype is medium-sized. CDR3 region: CASSYSISEDEQFF. CDR3 coding DNA: TGTGCCAGCAGTTACTCGATTTCGGAAGATGAGCAGTTCTTC. The rearrangement joins TRBV6-5 to TRBJ2-1; D gene unclear. CDR1 and CDR2 from the germline V gene are MNHEY and SVGAGI. The CDR3 is 14 residues long. The V end lost 0 bases, the J end lost 8 bases, and 11 bases lay between the germline ends.

The rearrangement joins TRBV4-3 to TRBJ2-3; D is unclear. The CDR3 totals 15 residues. Deletions cut 0 bases from V and 2 bases from J, with 9 bases between. Germline V lookup: CDR1 LGHNA, CDR2 YSLEER. The CDR3 loop reads CASSQEQRVTDTQYF. In DNA, the CDR3 is TGCGCCAGCAGCCAAGAACAACGGGTCACAGATACGCAGTATTTT.

The table lists this clonotype with a few counts. The chain couples TRBV6-2 or TRBV6-3 to TRBJ1-5, with D perhaps matching TRBD1 (5 bases). Germline CDR1 reads MNHEY; CDR2 reads SVGEGT. This CDR3 comprises 15 residues. V was clipped by 2 bases and J by 2 bases, with 10 bases between them. CDR3 residues: CASSYGGGGNQPQHF. CDR3 sequence (DNA): TGTGCCAGCAGTTACGGGGGAGGTGGCAATCAGCCCCAGCATTTT.

The chain carries TRBV2 and TRBJ2-5; 8 bases line up with TRBD2. The V and J ends lost 5 bases and 5 bases, in that order; junction bases with no gene match: 7. Per the germline V gene, CDR1 is SNHLY and CDR2 is FYNNEI. The CDR3 totals 14 residues. The CDR3 loop is CASSSGLVYETQYF. The CDR3 DNA follows: TGTGCCAGCAGTTCGGGACTAGTTTATGAGACCCAGTACTTC.

The chain combines TRBV5-1 with TRBJ2-1, with 15 bases aligning to TRBD2. CDR1 is SGHRS and CDR2 is YFSETQ in the germline V gene. This CDR3 comprises 18 residues. With V trimmed by 4 bases and J by 4 bases, 9 bases remained unmatched. The CDR3 sequence: CASSQDGTSGGLYNEQFF. The CDR3 DNA sequence: TGCGCCAGCAGCCAAGATGGGACTAGCGGGGGGTTATACAATGAGCAGTTCTTC.

The chain carries TRBV7-6 and TRBJ2-2, with D possibly matching TRBD1 (6 bases). V was clipped by 5 bases and J by 6 bases, with 22 bases between them. The CDR3 runs 17 residues. Per germline, CDR1 SGHVS and CDR2 FNYEAQ. CDR3 residues: CASSPLPFGGSSGELFF. For the CDR3, the DNA is TGTGCCAGCAGCCCTCTTCCGTTTGGGGGCTCGTCCGGGGAGCTGTTTTTT.

The CDR3 DNA is TGTGCCAGTAGTATCTGGTGGCCCCCCGATCAGCCCCAGCATTTT. Translating it yields CASSIWWPPDQPQHF. V gene TRBV19 combines with J gene TRBJ1-5; D unresolved. V was shortened by 3 bases and J by 5 bases, with 14 bases between the two germline ends. The CDR3 spans 15 residues. The germline gives CDR1 LNHDA, CDR2 SQIVND (reference sequence). The full variable domain, in which reference TRBV19 and TRBJ1-5 provide the parts outside the CDR3, is DGGITQSPKYLFRKEGQNVTLSCEQNLNHDAMYWYRQDPGQGLRLIYYSQIVNDFQKGDIAEGYSVSREKKESFPLTVTSAQKNPTAFYLCASSIWWPPDQPQHFGDGTRLSIL.

This chain connects TRBV5-8 to TRBJ1-1; 12 nucleotides align to TRBD1. CDR1 is SGHTS, CDR2 YDEGEE, per germline. The CDR3 covers 16 residues. V shed 4 bases, J shed 4 bases, and the junction held 8 bases outside the gene matches. CDR3 protein: CASSVGQGAWGTEAFF. The CDR3 DNA follows: TGTGCCAGCAGCGTGGGACAGGGGGCGTGGGGCACTGAAGCTTTCTTT. Using reference TRBV5-8 and TRBJ1-1 for the parts outside the CDR3, the full variable domain is EAGVTQSPTHLIKTRGQQATLRCSPISGHTSVYWYQQALGLGLQFLLWYDEGEERNRGNFPPRFSGRQFPNYSSELNVNALELEDSALYLCASSVGQGAWGTEAFFGQGTRLTVV.

The gene calls are TRBV6-6 and TRBJ1-4; 10 nucleotides agree with TRBD1. The CDR3 totals 14 residues. The germline CDR1 and CDR2 sequences are MNHNY and SVGAGI (reference sequence). V dropped 5 bases and J dropped 6; count of bases not matched to a gene: 3. In DNA, the CDR3 is TGTGCCAGCAGTCGGACAGGGGGTCATGAAAAACTGTTTTTT. Its protein product is CASSRTGGHEKLFF.

The rearrangement links TRBV20-1 to TRBJ1-2, with D hard to call. Between the trimmed V and J ends, which lost 0 bases and 7 bases, there was a span of 15 bases. The germline CDR1 and CDR2 sequences are DFQATT and SNEGSKA (reference sequence). The CDR3 has 14 amino acids. The CDR3 here is CSARDEKGGPGYTF. The CDR3 DNA follows: TGCAGTGCTAGAGATGAAAAGGGAGGACCTGGCTACACCTTC.

V is TRBV20-1 and J is TRBJ2-5; the D call may be TRBD1 or TRBD2 (5 bases each). CDR1 is DFQATT and CDR2 is SNEGSKA in the germline V gene (reference sequence). V shed 6 bases and J shed 4 bases, with 18 bases lying between them. This CDR3 contains 14 residues. CDR3 sequence (DNA): TGCAGTGCCTCACTAGGGGCGAGGCGAGAGACCCAGTACTTC. Translating it yields CSASLGARRETQYF.

The chain carries TRBV5-6 and TRBJ2-7; tentatively, D is TRBD1 (6 bases). Germline lookup yields CDR1 SGHDT and CDR2 YYEEEE. This CDR3 comprises 14 residues. The V and J ends lost 2 bases and 4 bases respectively, with 13 bases between them. The CDR3 DNA reads TGTGCCAGCAGCTTAGGGGGAGCCAGTTACGAGCAGTACTTC. Translation gives CASSLGGASYEQYF.

V and J are TRBV18 and TRBJ1-4; TRBD1 agrees at 9 bases. CDR3 length equals 15 residues. After removal of 3 bases from V and 5 bases from J, the junction contained 4 bases not matched to a gene. Germline-derived CDR1 and CDR2 are KGHSH and LQKENI. CDR3 protein: CASSPGQGINEKLFF. Written as DNA, the CDR3 is TGTGCCAGCTCACCGGGACAGGGTATCAATGAAAAACTGTTTTTT.